This record looks at one T cell receptor (beta chain) sequence and its context. This specimen comes from a study of blood T cell repertoires in COVID-19. CDR3 length: 16 amino acids. After removal of 1 base from V and 8 bases from J, the junction contained 8 bases not matched to a gene. The germline V gene has CDR1 SGHTA and CDR2 FQGNSA. The repertoire was sequenced with immunoSEQ multiplex PCR; TCRdb's copy has only in-frame clones and lacks some. The sample shows roughly 210,000 clones, 84% of them seen only once. The chain is built from TRBV7-2 and TRBJ2-1; 10 nucleotides line up with TRBD1. The sequencing sample was made of peripheral blood. This sequence originates from a woman older than 75 with COVID-19, enrolled during active disease. CDR3 sequence reads: CASSLVGTGVIYEQFF. The DNA of the CDR3 is TGTGCCAGCAGCTTAGTCGGGACAGGGGTTATCTATGAGCAGTTCTTC.